This T cell receptor (beta chain) emerged from a study of regulatory T cells in long-lasting Graves disease. The wider study: Graves' patients, newly diagnosed, had taken antithyroid drugs under 3 months. Study results and limitations: Persistent disease samples used TRBV28, TRBJ1-2 and TRBJ2-5 preferentially.

Comments on this clonotype: The antigen is unknown. This clone may be a read error of a much larger clone one base away.

The sample's time point: newly diagnosed GD, antithyroid drugs for less than 3 months. PBMC RNA was the source of the TCR library. To make TCR beta libraries, researchers used iRepertoire HTBI primers and Arm-PCR of CDR3 regions. In TCRdb, the multiplex PCR reads were re-called with MiXCR into one record per CDR3 protein. The table records some 240,000 distinct CDR3 sequences, roughly 19% of them present only once. The CDR3 sequence is 13 residues long. V lost 6 bases to trimming and J lost 7 bases; unmatched junction nucleotides: 5. The germline CDR1 and CDR2 sequences are ENHRY and SYGVKD. These data are also associated with another study on T cells in Graves' hyperthyroidism and ophthalmopathy.

The gene calls are TRBV10-3 and TRBJ2-2; 7 nucleotides align to TRBD1. Sequencing was performed on peripheral blood mononuclear cells (PBMCs), taken at new diagnosis, from a patient treated with antithyroid drugs. This TCR was sampled from a woman younger than 45 with Graves disease. CDR3 sequence: CAIRRQGYGELFF. The CDR3 nucleotides are TGTGCCATCAGGCGACAGGGCTACGGGGAGCTGTTTTTT.